This section outlines one TCR beta chain sequence together with its context. Using immunoSEQ multiplex PCR, the repertoire was profiled, and TCRdb retains in-frame clones only, with some absent. This repertoire shows more than 90,000 clones, around 89% found once; its top ten account for approximately 8.4%. This sample was included in a study of control samples from healthy donors and cancer patients. This CDR3 has 18 amino acids. From germline, CDR1 is SGHNT and CDR2 YYREEE (reference sequence). With V trimmed by 4 bases and J by 2 bases, 12 bases remained unmatched. The TCR originated in a man aged 25-40 years in good health. The chain joins TRBV5-4 to TRBJ2-3; 11 nucleotides agree with TRBD2. The sequencing input was blood. CDR3 sequence (DNA): TGTGCCAGCAGCCCCTTAGCGGGGGGGCGGAGTTTCACAGATACGCAGTATTTT. It encodes CASSPLAGGRSFTDTQYF.